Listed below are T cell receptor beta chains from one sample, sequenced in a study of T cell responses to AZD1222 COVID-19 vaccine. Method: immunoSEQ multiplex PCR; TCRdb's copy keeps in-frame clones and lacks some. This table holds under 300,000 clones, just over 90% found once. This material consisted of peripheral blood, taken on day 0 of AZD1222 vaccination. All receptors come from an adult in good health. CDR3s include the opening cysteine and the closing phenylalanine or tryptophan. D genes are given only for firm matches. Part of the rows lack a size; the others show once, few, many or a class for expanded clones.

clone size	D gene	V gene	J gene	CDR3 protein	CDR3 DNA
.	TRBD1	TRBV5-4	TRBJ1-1	CASSFVTGGNTEAFF	TGTGCCAGCAGCTTTGTGACAGGGGGGAACACTGAAGCTTTCTTT
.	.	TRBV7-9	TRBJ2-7	CASSPNRDREQYF	TGTGCCAGCAGCCCGAACAGGGACCGCGAGCAGTACTTC
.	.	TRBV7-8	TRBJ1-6	CASSLGGRGSPLHF	TGTGCCAGCAGCTTAGGCGGGAGGGGATCACCCCTCCACTTT
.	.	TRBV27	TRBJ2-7	CASRGGLKYEQYF	TGTGCCAGCAGGGGGGGACTGAAGTACGAGCAGTACTTC
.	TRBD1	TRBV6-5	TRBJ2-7	CASRPRQGSYEQYF	TGTGCCAGCAGGCCGAGACAGGGGAGTTACGAGCAGTACTTC
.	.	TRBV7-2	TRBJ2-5	CASSFGGTQYF	TGTGCCAGCAGCTTCGGGGGGACCCAGTACTTC
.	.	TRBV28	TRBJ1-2	CASSIRTAPYGYTF	TGTGCCAGCAGTATCAGGACAGCCCCCTATGGCTACACCTTC
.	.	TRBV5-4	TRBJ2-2	CASSPDPRDGATGELFF	TGTGCCAGCAGCCCCGACCCCCGGGACGGGGCCACCGGGGAGCTGTTTTTT
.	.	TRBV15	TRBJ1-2	CATSRQFDSFDGYTF	TGTGCCACCAGCCGTCAATTCGACAGTTTTGATGGCTACACCTTC
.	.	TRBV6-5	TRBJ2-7	CASSYLSGGNGYEQYF	TGTGCCAGCAGTTACTTATCAGGGGGGAACGGATACGAGCAGTACTTC
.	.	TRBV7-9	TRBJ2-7	CASSLGQPGEQYF	TGTGCCAGCAGCTTAGGACAGCCCGGCGAGCAGTACTTC
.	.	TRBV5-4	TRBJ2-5	CASTQGPNGQETQYF	TGTGCCAGCACCCAGGGGCCAAACGGCCAAGAGACCCAGTACTTC
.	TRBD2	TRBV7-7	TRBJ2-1	CASSSGTSPNEQFF	TGTGCCAGCAGCTCCGGGACTAGCCCCAATGAGCAGTTCTTC
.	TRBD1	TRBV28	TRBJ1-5	CASSWGTGFQPQHF	TGTGCCAGCAGTTGGGGGACAGGGTTTCAGCCCCAGCATTTT
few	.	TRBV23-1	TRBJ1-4	CASSHRTRGNLFF	TGCGCCAGCAGTCACCGTACAAGAGGTAATCTGTTTTTT
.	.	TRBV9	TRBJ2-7	CASSVVGVGEQYF	TGTGCCAGCAGCGTAGTTGGGGTAGGCGAGCAGTACTTC
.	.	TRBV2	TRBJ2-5	CASTAGRKETQYF	TGTGCCAGCACAGCAGGGAGGAAAGAGACCCAGTACTTC
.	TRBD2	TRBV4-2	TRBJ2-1	CASSQEGVAGGWRNEQFF	TGTGCCAGCAGCCAAGAAGGGGTAGCGGGGGGTTGGAGGAATGAGCAGTTCTTC
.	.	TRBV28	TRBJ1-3	CATRQASSGNTIYF	TGTGCCACCAGACAGGCAAGCTCTGGAAACACCATATATTTT
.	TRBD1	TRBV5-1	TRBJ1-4	CASRPQGAREKLFF	TGCGCCAGCAGACCACAGGGGGCGCGGGAAAAACTGTTTTTT
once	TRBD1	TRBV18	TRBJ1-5	CASSLGGVSNQPQHF	TGTGCCAGCTCACTAGGGGGCGTTAGCAATCAGCCCCAGCATTTT
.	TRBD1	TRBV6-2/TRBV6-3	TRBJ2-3	CASSPQGQGSDTQYF	TGTGCCAGCAGCCCTCAGGGACAGGGATCAGATACGCAGTATTTT
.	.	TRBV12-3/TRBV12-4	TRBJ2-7	CASSLFYEQYF	TGTGCCAGCAGTTTATTCTACGAGCAGTACTTC
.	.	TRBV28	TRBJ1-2	CASTPGGPANYGYTF	TGTGCCAGCACCCCGGGGGGGCCAGCTAACTATGGCTACACCTTC